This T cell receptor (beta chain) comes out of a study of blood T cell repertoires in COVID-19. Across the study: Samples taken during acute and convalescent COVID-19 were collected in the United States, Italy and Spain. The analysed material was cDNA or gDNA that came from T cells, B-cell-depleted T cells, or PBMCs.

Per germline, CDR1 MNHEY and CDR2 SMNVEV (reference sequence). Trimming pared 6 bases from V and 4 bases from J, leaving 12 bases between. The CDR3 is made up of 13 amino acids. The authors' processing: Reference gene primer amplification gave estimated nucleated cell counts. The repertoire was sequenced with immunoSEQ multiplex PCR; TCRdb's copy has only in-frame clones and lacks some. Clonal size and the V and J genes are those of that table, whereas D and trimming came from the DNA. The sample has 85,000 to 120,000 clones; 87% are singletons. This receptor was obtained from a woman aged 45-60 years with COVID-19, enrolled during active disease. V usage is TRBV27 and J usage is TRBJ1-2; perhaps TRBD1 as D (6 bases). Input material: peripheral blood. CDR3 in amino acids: CASRKDRTYGYTF. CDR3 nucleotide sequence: TGTGCCAGCAGAAAAGACAGGACCTATGGCTACACCTTC.